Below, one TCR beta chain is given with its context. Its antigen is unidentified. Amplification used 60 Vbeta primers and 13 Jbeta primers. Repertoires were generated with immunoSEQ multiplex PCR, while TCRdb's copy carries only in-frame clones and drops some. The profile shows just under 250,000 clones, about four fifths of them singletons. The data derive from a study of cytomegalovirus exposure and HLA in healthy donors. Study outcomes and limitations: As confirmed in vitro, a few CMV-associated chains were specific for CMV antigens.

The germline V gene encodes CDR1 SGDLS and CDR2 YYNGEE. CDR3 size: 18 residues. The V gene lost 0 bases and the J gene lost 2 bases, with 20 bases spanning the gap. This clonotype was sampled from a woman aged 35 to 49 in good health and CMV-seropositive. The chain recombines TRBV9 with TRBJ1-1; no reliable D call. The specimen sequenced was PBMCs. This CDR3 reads CASSVEGTVIEGNTEAFF. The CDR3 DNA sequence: TGTGCCAGCAGCGTAGAGGGAACTGTTATTGAGGGTAACACTGAAGCTTTCTTT. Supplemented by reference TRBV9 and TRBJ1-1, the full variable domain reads DSGVTQTPKHLITATGQRVTLRCSPRSGDLSVYWYQQSLDQGLQFLIQYYNGEERAKGNILERFSAQQFPDLHSELNLSSLELGDSALYFCASSVEGTVIEGNTEAFFGQGTRLTVV.